This is a list of T cell receptor beta chains from one sample in a study of T cell responses to AZD1222 COVID-19 vaccine. Here immunoSEQ multiplex PCR was the method, and the copy in TCRdb shows in-frame clones only, minus some. The sample has approximately 120,000 clones, about nine tenths seen once. Sequenced material: peripheral blood, taken on day 0 of AZD1222 vaccination. These receptors came from an adult in good health. Each CDR3 is given with its conserved first and last residue. D genes are given only for firm matches. Some rows mark clone size as missing; the rest say once, few, many or name a class of expanded clone.

abundance: .
v_gene: TRBV7-2
j_gene: TRBJ1-6
d_gene: .
CDR3nt: TGTGCCAGCAGCCCCCTGATCGATTCACCCCTCCACTTT
CDR3aa: CASSPLIDSPLHF

abundance: .
v_gene: TRBV4-3
j_gene: TRBJ1-2
d_gene: .
CDR3nt: TGCGCCAGCAGCCAAGATTTGGGCGGAAACTATGGCTACACCTTC
CDR3aa: CASSQDLGGNYGYTF

abundance: .
v_gene: TRBV27
j_gene: TRBJ2-2
d_gene: TRBD1
CDR3nt: TGTGCCAGCAGTTTGTGGGGGACAGGATCCACCGGGGAGCTGTTTTTT
CDR3aa: CASSLWGTGSTGELFF

abundance: .
v_gene: TRBV11-2
j_gene: TRBJ2-2
d_gene: .
CDR3nt: TGTGCCAGCAGTAAAGCCGGGGAGCTGTTTTTT
CDR3aa: CASSKAGELFF

abundance: once
v_gene: TRBV19
j_gene: TRBJ1-4
d_gene: .
CDR3nt: TGTGCCAGTAGTATAGAAGGACGGGGGGCGAAGGAAAAACTGTTTTTT
CDR3aa: CASSIEGRGAKEKLFF

abundance: .
v_gene: TRBV30
j_gene: TRBJ1-5
d_gene: .
CDR3nt: TGTGCCTGGAGTGGTGGCGGGGTAGGGTCCCAGCATTTT
CDR3aa: CAWSGGGVGSQHF

abundance: .
v_gene: TRBV11-3
j_gene: TRBJ2-1
d_gene: .
CDR3nt: TGTGCCAGCAGCTTAGATAGGGGCTCTAGCGCTTCCTACAATGAGCAGTTCTTC
CDR3aa: CASSLDRGSSASYNEQFF

abundance: .
v_gene: TRBV4-1
j_gene: TRBJ2-1
d_gene: .
CDR3nt: TGCGCCAGCAGCCACTCCGACCTCCAAAGCTCCTACAATGAGCAGTTCTTC
CDR3aa: CASSHSDLQSSYNEQFF

abundance: once
v_gene: TRBV7-9
j_gene: TRBJ2-1
d_gene: TRBD2
CDR3nt: TGTGCCAGCAGCTTATACTTAGGTGGACTAGCCGACAATGAGCAGTTCTTC
CDR3aa: CASSLYLGGLADNEQFF

abundance: .
v_gene: TRBV19
j_gene: TRBJ1-1
d_gene: TRBD1
CDR3nt: TGTGCCAGTATGGGACAGTCTGAAGCTTTCTTT
CDR3aa: CASMGQSEAFF

abundance: .
v_gene: TRBV3-1/TRBV3-2
j_gene: TRBJ1-1
d_gene: TRBD1
CDR3nt: TGTGCCAGCAGCCAGACAGGGGTGATCACTGAAGCTTTCTTT
CDR3aa: CASSQTGVITEAFF

abundance: once
v_gene: TRBV19
j_gene: TRBJ2-7
d_gene: .
CDR3nt: TGTGCCAGTAGTATAGTAGAGGGGACAATACGCGAGCAGTACTTC
CDR3aa: CASSIVEGTIREQYF

abundance: .
v_gene: TRBV18
j_gene: TRBJ1-6
d_gene: .
CDR3nt: TGTGCCAGCTCCCAACTACAGGGTGGCGACTCACCCCTCCACTTT
CDR3aa: CASSQLQGGDSPLHF

abundance: .
v_gene: TRBV9
j_gene: TRBJ2-3
d_gene: TRBD2
CDR3nt: TGTGCCAGCAGCGTCATCACTAGCGGGAGTTCCCCAGATACGCAGTATTTT
CDR3aa: CASSVITSGSSPDTQYF

abundance: .
v_gene: TRBV25-1
j_gene: TRBJ1-5
d_gene: .
CDR3nt: TGTGCCAGCAGTGACTCTTGGGGGCAGCCCCAGCATTTT
CDR3aa: CASSDSWGQPQHF

abundance: once
v_gene: TRBV4-2
j_gene: TRBJ2-5
d_gene: .
CDR3nt: TGTGCCAGCAGCCAAGAGAGGGGCCGGGAGACCCAGTACTTC
CDR3aa: CASSQERGRETQYF

abundance: .
v_gene: TRBV19
j_gene: TRBJ2-2
d_gene: .
CDR3nt: TGTGCCAGTAGCGTCCGGGGGACCGGGGAGCTGTTTTTT
CDR3aa: CASSVRGTGELFF

abundance: .
v_gene: TRBV6-5
j_gene: TRBJ1-6
d_gene: .
CDR3nt: TGTGCCAGCAGCAGTCCCGGCTATAATTCACCCCTCCACTTT
CDR3aa: CASSSPGYNSPLHF

abundance: once
v_gene: TRBV3-1/TRBV3-2
j_gene: TRBJ1-2
d_gene: .
CDR3nt: TGTGCCAGCAGCCAAGATCAACAGGCAGGTGGCTACACCTTC
CDR3aa: CASSQDQQAGGYTF

abundance: .
v_gene: TRBV5-5
j_gene: TRBJ1-2
d_gene: .
CDR3nt: TGTGCCAGCAGCTTGTTAGGGGACTATGGCTACACCTTC
CDR3aa: CASSLLGDYGYTF

abundance: once
v_gene: TRBV30
j_gene: TRBJ2-5
d_gene: .
CDR3nt: TGTGCCTGGAGTGGGGTGCGGCGGGCCCAGTACTTC
CDR3aa: CAWSGVRRAQYF

abundance: few
v_gene: TRBV6-6
j_gene: TRBJ1-6
d_gene: .
CDR3nt: TGTGCCAGCAGTCTGATAGAAGGCCAACGCTATAATTCACCCCTCCACTTT
CDR3aa: CASSLIEGQRYNSPLHF

abundance: .
v_gene: TRBV4-1
j_gene: TRBJ1-2
d_gene: .
CDR3nt: TGCGCCAGCAGCCTCAGGACAGCTAACTATGGCTACACCTTC
CDR3aa: CASSLRTANYGYTF

abundance: .
v_gene: TRBV5-8
j_gene: TRBJ1-1
d_gene: .
CDR3nt: TGTGCCAGCAGCTTGAGGCCCGTCCCGAACACTGAAGCTTTCTTT
CDR3aa: CASSLRPVPNTEAFF

abundance: .
v_gene: TRBV30
j_gene: TRBJ2-3
d_gene: .
CDR3nt: TGTGCCTCCCTCGGCACATCTAGGGCAGATACGCAGTATTTT
CDR3aa: CASLGTSRADTQYF

abundance: once
v_gene: TRBV7-3
j_gene: TRBJ1-6
d_gene: TRBD1
CDR3nt: TGTGCCAGCAGCTCGACGGGACAGGGATTCTCACCCCTCCACTTT
CDR3aa: CASSSTGQGFSPLHF

abundance: .
v_gene: TRBV27
j_gene: TRBJ2-1
d_gene: TRBD2
CDR3nt: TGTGCCAGCAGTTTATTTGGGACTAGCGGGTACAATGAGCAGTTCTTC
CDR3aa: CASSLFGTSGYNEQFF

abundance: .
v_gene: TRBV24-1
j_gene: TRBJ2-1
d_gene: TRBD1
CDR3nt: TGTGCCACCAGTGAACCGGGACAGGGGAACAATGAGCAGTTCTTC
CDR3aa: CATSEPGQGNNEQFF